One sample yielded the 8 T cell receptor beta chains listed below, sequenced in a study of Ad26.COV2.S vaccination and SARS-CoV-2 variants. Indicated treatment: some 20 received Ad26.COV2.S at low or high dose, single or two shots; about five received placebo; per-sample allocation not given. Collection of the samples took place on day 63 after the first injection of vaccine or placebo. Data came from immunoSEQ multiplex PCR; TCRdb stores just in-frame clones and leaves some out. The data contain a few hundred thousand clones, roughly nine tenths of them singletons. The material was peripheral blood, obtained in a trial of Ad26.COV2.S vaccine versus placebo. The origin of the receptors is a person aged 18-60 years who received the Ad26.COV2.S COVID-19 vaccine or a placebo.

CDR3 nucleotides: TGTGCCAGTAGTATAGGCTCCAGAGAGCAGTACTTC. As protein: CASSIGSREQYF. This chain uses TRBV19 with TRBJ2-7; D is unresolved. The length of the CDR3 is 12 residues. Germline CDR1 LNHDA, CDR2 SQIVND (reference sequence). V was clipped by 1 base and J by 7 bases, with 8 bases between them.

The chain links TRBV7-2 to TRBJ1-2; 7 nucleotides match TRBD1. The length of the CDR3 is 14 residues. CDR1 SGHTA and CDR2 FQGNSA come from the germline V gene. The V gene end was trimmed by 4 bases and the J gene end by 5 bases; junction bases not matched to a gene: 7. The CDR3 loop reads CASSSLGGWYGYTF. The CDR3 DNA reads as TGTGCCAGCAGCTCACTAGGGGGCTGGTATGGCTACACCTTC.

This clone has only one observation. This chain joins TRBV7-2 and TRBJ2-3, with TRBD1 matching 7 bases. V shed 6 bases, J shed 6 bases, and the junction held 12 bases outside the gene matches. The CDR3 loop spans 15 amino acids. Germline CDR1 reads SGHTA; CDR2 reads FQGNSA. Here the CDR3 reads CASSLLPTGVDTQYF. Written as DNA, the CDR3 is TGTGCCAGCAGTCTCTTACCCACAGGGGTGGATACGCAGTATTTT. The full variable domain, in which reference TRBV7-2 and TRBJ2-3 provide the parts outside the CDR3, is GAGVSQSPSNKVTEKGKDVELRCDPISGHTALYWYRQSLGQGLEFLIYFQGNSAPDKSGLPSDRFSAERTGGSVSTLTIQRTQQEDSAVYLCASSLLPTGVDTQYFGPGTRLTVL.

The V call is TRBV11-3, the J call TRBJ2-3; 15 nucleotides match TRBD2. The junction had 13 bases not matched to a gene; V was cut back by 3 bases and J by 6 bases. The CDR3 is made up of 19 amino acids. Germline V gene sequence: CDR1 SGHNT, CDR2 YENEEA. DNA of the CDR3: TGTGCCAGCAGCTTCCGGACGGGGACTAGCGGGAGGTCGGCGGATACGCAGTATTTT. This codes for CASSFRTGTSGRSADTQYF.

The V and J genes are TRBV4-3 and TRBJ1-2, with 7 bases that match TRBD1. Unmatched junction bases numbered 7, after V lost 0 bases and J lost 6 bases. This CDR3 comprises 15 residues. Per the germline V gene, CDR1 is LGHNA and CDR2 is YSLEER. CDR3 loop: CASSQDPTGTDGYTF. The DNA of the CDR3 is TGCGCCAGCAGCCAAGATCCGACAGGGACAGATGGCTACACCTTC.

The chain links TRBV2 to TRBJ1-1, with 8 bases that match TRBD1. This CDR3 has 12 amino acids. CDR1 is SNHLY and CDR2 is FYNNEI in the germline V gene. Germline trimming cut 6 bases from V and 6 bases from J; bases unmatched to any gene: 3. CDR3 in DNA: TGTGCCAGCAGGGAGGACAGGGCTGAAGCTTTCTTT. Translating gives CASREDRAEAFF.

The CDR3 DNA follows: TGCGCCAGCAGTTCGGACAGCGGCTGGGGCTACACCTTC. Its translation: CASSSDSGWGYTF. V usage is TRBV4-1 and J usage is TRBJ1-2; D is possibly TRBD1 (6 bases). V lost 6 bases and J lost 8, with 16 bases in between. Germline V gives CDR1 MGHRA, CDR2 YSYEKL. The CDR3 contains 13 residues.

This chain connects TRBV5-6 to TRBJ1-5; D possibly corresponds to TRBD1 (5 bases). This CDR3 is built from 15 residues. Trimming removed 0 bases from V and 6 bases from J, with 13 bases in between. The germline V gene encodes CDR1 SGHDT and CDR2 YYEEEE. CDR3 DNA sequence: TGTGCCAGCAGCTTGGCCCTCGGGGGGATTCAGCCCCAGCATTTT. Its protein product is CASSLALGGIQPQHF. Based on the CDR3 plus reference TRBV5-6 and TRBJ1-5, the full variable domain is DAGVTQSPTHLIKTRGQQVTLRCSPKSGHDTVSWYQQALGQGPQFIFQYYEEEERQRGNFPDRFSGHQFPNYSSELNVNALLLGDSALYLCASSLALGGIQPQHFGDGTRLSIL.